A single T cell receptor beta chain is shown here with its context. What this receptor recognizes is not known. No much larger clone is present one base from it, and per-base qualities are unavailable. The receptor library was made with the immunoSEQ multiplex PCR assay. Following the manufacturer's protocol, the hsTCRB Kit was used to amplify rearranged TCR beta chain sequences. An Illumina MiSeq was used to sequence the TCRB libraries. The paper's processing steps were these. The kit vendor's proprietary platform handled demultiplexing, trimming and gene mapping. The table comes from immuneACCESS by way of TCRdb, which keeps in-frame sequences with V and J called. Part of the clones is missing from these tables; in studies checked, under half for an unresolved V gene and the rest for unknown reasons. The V and J calls and clone size come from that table; D and trimming were worked out from the DNA. The sample contains some 20,000 clones, roughly four fifths of them found a single time. The top ten clones comprise around 13% of the sample.

The time point label on this specimen signifies: week 23, last vaccination. Each vaccine dose, consisting of 300 ug of a 20-mer mutant IDH1 peptide in Montanide, was administered subcutaneously with topical imiquimod. The donors had newly diagnosed IDH1-mutant astrocytomas of WHO grade 3 or 4 that showed loss of nuclear ATRX. The samples were drawn from NOA16, a multicentre, single-arm, open-label phase I trial in Germany that tested a mutant IDH1 peptide vaccine in humans for the first time. The DNeasy Blood and Tissue Kit was used to extract genomic DNA from EDTA blood for TCRB sequencing. This sample was included in a study of a mutant IDH1 vaccine in newly diagnosed glioma (dated by TCRdb to the early 2020s). At the level of the whole study: Patients received eight vaccinations in weeks 1, 3, 5, 7, 11, 15, 19 and 23, corresponding to visits V03 through V10. Peripheral blood was drawn at six visits: V03 (baseline), V05, V07, V10, V12 and V13. Before enrollment, most patients had been given radiochemotherapy with temozolomide as standard therapy, while the rest had received either radiotherapy alone or temozolomide alone. The approximately 30 treated patients were roughly 60% male and about 40% female, with a mean age of approximately 40 years. For exploratory analyses, about two dozen treated patients had longitudinal TCRB deep sequencing done wherever samples were available. Vaccination started 4-6 weeks after radiotherapy alone, or was given together with temozolomide cycles in the groups whose treatment included chemotherapy.

The CDR3 has 12 amino acids, counting the end cysteine and phenylalanine. The DNA shown is the 36-base CDR3, in frame from base 1. V loses 7 bases, J loses 3 bases, and the germline ends lie 10 bases apart. According to the germline V gene, CDR1 reads MNHEY and CDR2 reads SVGAGI. Overall study outcomes, separate from this receptor: Vaccine-induced immune responses across multiple MHC alleles were detected in approximately 93% of patients. No apparent relationship was observed between pseudoprogression and alterations in the top peripheral T cell clonotypes detected by TCRB sequencing. The authors stated that sample limitations prevented analyses of patient blood samples from being reproduced. PBMC samples for TCRB deep sequencing were selected based on availability.

Source: PBMCs, taken from a glioma patient whose treatment included an IDH1 peptide vaccine. The TCR comes from a man younger than 40 with glioma. The rearrangement joined TRBV6-5 to TRBJ2-7, and possibly TRBD1, on 6 matching bases. CDR3 loop: CASIDRLYEQYF. In nucleotides, the sequence is TGTGCCAGCATAGACAGGCTCTACGAGCAGTACTTC.